The present entry profiles one T cell receptor (beta chain) with its context. Per germline, CDR1 LGHNT and CDR2 FRNRAP. After removal of 0 bases from V and 8 bases from J, the junction contained 9 bases not matched to a gene. This CDR3 has 16 amino acids. TCRdb reanalysed the RT-PCR reads using MiXCR and keeps one entry per CDR3 protein. This table has about 680,000 distinct CDR3 sequences, more than 13% appearing once. Material: memory CD4+ T cells from blood. This sequence was found in a female donor in good health, serving as a healthy control. The chain joins TRBV12-5 to TRBJ2-1; 8 bases match TRBD2. DNA for the CDR3: TGTGCTAGTGGTTTGGTACTCAGCGGGAGTGGCGATGAGCAGTTCTTC. Its protein is CASGLVLSGSGDEQFF.